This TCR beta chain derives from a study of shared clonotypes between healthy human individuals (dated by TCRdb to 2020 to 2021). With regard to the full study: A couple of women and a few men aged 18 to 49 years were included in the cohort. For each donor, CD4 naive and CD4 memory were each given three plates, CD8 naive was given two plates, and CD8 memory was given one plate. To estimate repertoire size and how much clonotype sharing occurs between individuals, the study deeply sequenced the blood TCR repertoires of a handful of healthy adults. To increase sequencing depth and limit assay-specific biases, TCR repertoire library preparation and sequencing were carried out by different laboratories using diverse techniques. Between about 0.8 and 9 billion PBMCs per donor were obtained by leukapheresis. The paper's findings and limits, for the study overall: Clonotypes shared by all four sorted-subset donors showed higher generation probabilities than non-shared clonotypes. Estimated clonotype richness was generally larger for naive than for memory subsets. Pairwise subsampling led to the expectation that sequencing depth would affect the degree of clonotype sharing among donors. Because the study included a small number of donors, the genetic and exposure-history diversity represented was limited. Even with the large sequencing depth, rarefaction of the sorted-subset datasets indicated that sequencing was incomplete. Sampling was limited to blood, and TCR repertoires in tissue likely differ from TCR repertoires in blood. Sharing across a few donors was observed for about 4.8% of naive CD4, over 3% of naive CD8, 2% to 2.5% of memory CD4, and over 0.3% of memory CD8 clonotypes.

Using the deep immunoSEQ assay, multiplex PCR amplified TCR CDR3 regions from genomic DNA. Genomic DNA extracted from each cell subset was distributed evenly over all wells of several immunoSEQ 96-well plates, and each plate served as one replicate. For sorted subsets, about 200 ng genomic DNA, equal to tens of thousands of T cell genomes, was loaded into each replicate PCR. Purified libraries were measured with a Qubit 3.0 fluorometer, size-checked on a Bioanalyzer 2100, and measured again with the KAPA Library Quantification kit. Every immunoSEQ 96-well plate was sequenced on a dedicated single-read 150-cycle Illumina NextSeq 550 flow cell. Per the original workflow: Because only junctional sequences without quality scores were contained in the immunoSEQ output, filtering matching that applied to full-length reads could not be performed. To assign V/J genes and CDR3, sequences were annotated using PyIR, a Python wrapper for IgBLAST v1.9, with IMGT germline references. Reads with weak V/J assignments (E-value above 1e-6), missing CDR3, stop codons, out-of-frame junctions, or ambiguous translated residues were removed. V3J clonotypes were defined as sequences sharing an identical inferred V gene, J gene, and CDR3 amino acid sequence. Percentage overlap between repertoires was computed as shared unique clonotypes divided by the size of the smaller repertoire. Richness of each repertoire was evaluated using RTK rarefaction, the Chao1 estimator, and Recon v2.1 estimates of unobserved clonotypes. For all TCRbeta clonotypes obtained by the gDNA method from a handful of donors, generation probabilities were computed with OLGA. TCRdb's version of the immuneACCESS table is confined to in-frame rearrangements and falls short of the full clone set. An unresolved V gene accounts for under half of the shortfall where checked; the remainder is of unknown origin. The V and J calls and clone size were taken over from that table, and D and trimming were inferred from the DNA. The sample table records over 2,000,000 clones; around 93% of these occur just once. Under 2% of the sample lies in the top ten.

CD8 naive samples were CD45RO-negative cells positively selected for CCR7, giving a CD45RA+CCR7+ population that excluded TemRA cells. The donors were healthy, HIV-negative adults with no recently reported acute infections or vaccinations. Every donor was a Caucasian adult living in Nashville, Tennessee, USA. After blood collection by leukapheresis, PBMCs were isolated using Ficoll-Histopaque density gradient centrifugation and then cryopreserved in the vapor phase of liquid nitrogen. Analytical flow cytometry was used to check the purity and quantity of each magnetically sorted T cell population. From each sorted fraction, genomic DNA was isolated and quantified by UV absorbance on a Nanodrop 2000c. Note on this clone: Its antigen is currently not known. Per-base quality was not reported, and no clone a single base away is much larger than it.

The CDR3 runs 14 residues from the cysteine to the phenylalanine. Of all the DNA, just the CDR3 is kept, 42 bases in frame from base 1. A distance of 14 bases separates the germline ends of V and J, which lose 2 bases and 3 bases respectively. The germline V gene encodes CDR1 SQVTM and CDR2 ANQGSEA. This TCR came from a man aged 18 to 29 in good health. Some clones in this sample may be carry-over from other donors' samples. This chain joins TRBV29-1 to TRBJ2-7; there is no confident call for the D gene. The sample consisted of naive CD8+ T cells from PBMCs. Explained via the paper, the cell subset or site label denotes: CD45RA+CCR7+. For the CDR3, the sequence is CSVELWDKRYEQYF. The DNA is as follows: TGCAGCGTTGAATTATGGGATAAACGCTACGAGCAGTACTTC.